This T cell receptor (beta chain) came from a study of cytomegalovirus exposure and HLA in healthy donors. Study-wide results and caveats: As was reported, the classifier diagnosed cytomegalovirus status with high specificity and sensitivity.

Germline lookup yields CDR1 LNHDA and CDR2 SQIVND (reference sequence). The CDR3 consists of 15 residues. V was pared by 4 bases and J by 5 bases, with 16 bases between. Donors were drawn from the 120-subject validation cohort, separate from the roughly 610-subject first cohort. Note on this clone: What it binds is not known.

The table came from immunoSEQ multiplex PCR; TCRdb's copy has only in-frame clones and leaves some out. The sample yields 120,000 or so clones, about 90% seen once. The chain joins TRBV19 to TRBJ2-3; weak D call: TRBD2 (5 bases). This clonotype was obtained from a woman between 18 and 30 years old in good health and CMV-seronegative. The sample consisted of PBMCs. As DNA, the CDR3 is TGTGCCAGTAGTACAGTCGGGATTACGGTAGATACGCAGTATTTT. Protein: CASSTVGITVDTQYF.